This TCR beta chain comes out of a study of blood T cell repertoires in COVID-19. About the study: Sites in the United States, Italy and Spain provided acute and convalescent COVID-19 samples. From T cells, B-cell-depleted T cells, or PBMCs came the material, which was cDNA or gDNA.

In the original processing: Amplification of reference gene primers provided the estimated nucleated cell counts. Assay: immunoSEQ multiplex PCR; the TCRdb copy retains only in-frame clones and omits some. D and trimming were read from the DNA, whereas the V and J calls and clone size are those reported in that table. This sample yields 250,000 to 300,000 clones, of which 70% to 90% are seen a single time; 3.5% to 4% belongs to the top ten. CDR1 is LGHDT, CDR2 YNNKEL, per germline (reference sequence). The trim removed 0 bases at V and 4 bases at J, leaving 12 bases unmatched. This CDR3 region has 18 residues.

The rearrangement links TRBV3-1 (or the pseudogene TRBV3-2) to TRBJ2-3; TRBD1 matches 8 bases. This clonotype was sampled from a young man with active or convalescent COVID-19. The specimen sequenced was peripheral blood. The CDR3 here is CASSQDPSGQGTSDTQYF. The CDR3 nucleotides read TGTGCCAGCAGCCAAGACCCCTCCGGACAGGGTACTTCAGATACGCAGTATTTT.